The present T cell receptor (beta chain) was sequenced within a study of cytomegalovirus exposure and HLA in healthy donors. Findings and caveats of the study: Sequencing likely generated an artifact that appeared as a cluster of highly shared sequence variants.

CDR1 is LNHDA and CDR2 is SQIVND in the germline V gene (reference sequence). V was cut by 1 base and J by 1 base, with 11 bases left in between. CDR3 length: 15 amino acids. This clone was detected only a few times. Its antigen is as yet unknown. 13 Jbeta primers and 60 Vbeta primers were used for the PCR. Assay: immunoSEQ multiplex PCR; the TCRdb copy retains only in-frame clones and omits some. The repertoire holds about 110,000 clones, 76% seen once, with 2% to 3% in the top ten. Sequenced sample: PBMCs. V usage is TRBV19 and J usage is TRBJ2-7; tentatively, D is TRBD2 (5 bases). The TCR originated in a man in his late teens or twenties in good health and CMV-seronegative. The CDR3 DNA is TGTGCCAGTAGTATAGTTGCCGGGGAATCCTACGAGCAGTACTTC. This encodes CASSIVAGESYEQYF.